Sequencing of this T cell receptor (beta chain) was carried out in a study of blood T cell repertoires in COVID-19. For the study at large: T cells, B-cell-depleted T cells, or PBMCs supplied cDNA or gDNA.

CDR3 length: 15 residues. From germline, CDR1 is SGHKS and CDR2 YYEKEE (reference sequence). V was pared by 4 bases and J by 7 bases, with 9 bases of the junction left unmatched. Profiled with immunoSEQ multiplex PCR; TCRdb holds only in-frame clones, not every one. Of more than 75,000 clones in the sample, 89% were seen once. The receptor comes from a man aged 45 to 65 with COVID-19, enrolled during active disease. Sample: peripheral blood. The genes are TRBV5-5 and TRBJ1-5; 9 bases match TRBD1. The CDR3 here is CASSPTGGIRQPQHF. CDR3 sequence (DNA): TGTGCCAGCAGCCCAACAGGGGGCATTCGACAGCCCCAGCATTTT.